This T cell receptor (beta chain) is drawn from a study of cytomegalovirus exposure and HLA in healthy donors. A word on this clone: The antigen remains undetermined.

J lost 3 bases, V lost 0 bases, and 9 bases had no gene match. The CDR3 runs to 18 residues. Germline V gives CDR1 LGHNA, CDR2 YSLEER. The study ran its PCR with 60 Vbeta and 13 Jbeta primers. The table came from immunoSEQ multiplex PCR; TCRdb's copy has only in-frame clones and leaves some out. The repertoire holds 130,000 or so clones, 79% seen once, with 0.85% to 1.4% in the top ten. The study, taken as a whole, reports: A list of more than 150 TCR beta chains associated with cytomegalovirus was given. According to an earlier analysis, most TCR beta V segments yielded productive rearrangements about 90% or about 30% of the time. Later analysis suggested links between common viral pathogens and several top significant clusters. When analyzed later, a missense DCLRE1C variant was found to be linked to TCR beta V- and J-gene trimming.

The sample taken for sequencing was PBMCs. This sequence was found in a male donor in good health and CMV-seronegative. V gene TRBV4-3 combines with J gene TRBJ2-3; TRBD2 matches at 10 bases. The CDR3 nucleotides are TGCGCCAGCAGCCAAGATCCCCAGCGGGGGGGCAGGACAGATACGCAGTATTTT. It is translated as CASSQDPQRGGRTDTQYF.